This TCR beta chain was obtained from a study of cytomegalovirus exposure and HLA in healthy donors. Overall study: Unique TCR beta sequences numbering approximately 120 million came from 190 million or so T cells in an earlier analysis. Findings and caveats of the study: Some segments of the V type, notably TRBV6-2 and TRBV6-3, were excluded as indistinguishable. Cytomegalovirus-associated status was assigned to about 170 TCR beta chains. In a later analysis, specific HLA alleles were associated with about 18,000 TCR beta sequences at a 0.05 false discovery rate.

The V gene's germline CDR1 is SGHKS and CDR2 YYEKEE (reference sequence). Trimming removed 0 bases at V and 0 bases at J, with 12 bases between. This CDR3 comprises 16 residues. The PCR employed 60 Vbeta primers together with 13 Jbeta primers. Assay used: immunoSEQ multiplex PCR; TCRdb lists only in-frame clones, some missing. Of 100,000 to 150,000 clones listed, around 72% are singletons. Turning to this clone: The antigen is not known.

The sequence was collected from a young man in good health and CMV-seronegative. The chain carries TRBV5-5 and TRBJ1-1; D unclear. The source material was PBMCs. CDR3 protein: CASSLDLSPVNTEAFF. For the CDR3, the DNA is TGTGCCAGCAGCTTGGACCTTTCGCCGGTGAACACTGAAGCTTTCTTT.